This TCR beta chain was obtained from a study of cytomegalovirus exposure and HLA in healthy donors. Study conclusions and caveats: Overall, around 160 TCR beta chains were annotated as cytomegalovirus-associated. Judged likely to be a sequencing artifact was a cluster of highly shared sequence variants. According to reports, the classifier identified cytomegalovirus status with high specificity and sensitivity.

The PCR made use of 60 Vbeta and 13 Jbeta primers. Sequencing used immunoSEQ multiplex PCR; TCRdb keeps in-frame clones, though not all of them. This table holds over 150,000 clones, approximately 80% found once. When sampled, the donors appeared nominally healthy, though they likely had unrecorded immune exposures. Comments on this clone: The target antigen is unknown.

This CDR3 is 12 amino acids long. The ends lost 3 bases at V and 11 bases at J; junction bases unmatched: 6. Germline CDR1 SGHAT, CDR2 FQNNGV. The V call is TRBV11-2, the J call TRBJ1-1; 7 positions agree with TRBD1. This TCR was recovered from a boy aged 2 to 9 in good health and CMV-seronegative. Sample: PBMCs. The CDR3, as DNA: TGTGCCAGCAGCTTTCCAGGGGGGACGGCTTTCTTT. Translated: CASSFPGGTAFF.